This note documents a single T cell receptor beta chain sequence. Measured with immunoSEQ multiplex PCR; TCRdb has only the in-frame clones, and not every one. The profile shows some 110,000 clones, around nine tenths of them singletons. This sample was included in a study of blood T cell repertoires in COVID-19. V lost 7 bases, J lost 5 bases, and 12 bases lay in between. This CDR3 is 12 amino acids long. Germline values: CDR1 MGHDK, CDR2 SYGVNS. J is TRBJ2-7 and V is TRBV25-1, with D possibly being TRBD1 (6 bases). The sequence was obtained from a human donor in a cohort sampled during active COVID-19. Sequenced: peripheral blood. CDR3 nucleotide sequence: TGTGCCAGCAATGACCAGGGGAACGAGCAGTACTTC. Amino acid sequence: CASNDQGNEQYF.